This T cell receptor (beta chain) was documented in a study of technical replicates of blood from several donors. CDR1 is MNHEY, CDR2 SMNVEV, per germline (reference sequence). With V trimmed by 2 bases and J by 0 bases, 6 bases remained unmatched. The CDR3 consists of 16 residues. Profiled with immunoSEQ multiplex PCR; TCRdb holds only in-frame clones, not every one. The table lists about 76,000 clones, approximately 97% of them singletons. Sequencing used T cells isolated from PBMCs. This TCR came from a human donor in good health. V gene TRBV27 combines with J gene TRBJ2-7; 8 bases line up with TRBD1. The CDR3 nucleotides are TGTGCCAGCAGTTTAAGATCCGGGACAGGCTCCTACGAGCAGTACTTC. It yields the protein CASSLRSGTGSYEQYF.